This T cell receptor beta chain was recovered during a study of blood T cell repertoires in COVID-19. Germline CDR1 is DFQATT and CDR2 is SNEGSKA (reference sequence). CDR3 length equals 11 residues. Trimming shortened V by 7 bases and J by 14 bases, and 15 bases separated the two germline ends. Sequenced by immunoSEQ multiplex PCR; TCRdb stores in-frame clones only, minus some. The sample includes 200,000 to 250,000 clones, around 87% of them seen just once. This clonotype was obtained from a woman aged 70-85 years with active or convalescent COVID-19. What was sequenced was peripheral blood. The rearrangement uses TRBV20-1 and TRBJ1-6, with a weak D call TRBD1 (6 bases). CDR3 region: CSVKGPGALHF. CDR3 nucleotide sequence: TGCAGTGTAAAGGGCCCAGGGGCCCTCCACTTT.